The text below deals with one T cell receptor beta chain. The antigen remains unidentified. Per sorted-subset replicate PCR, input was approximately 210 ng DNA, representing around 30,000 T cell genomes. Profiled with immunoSEQ multiplex PCR; TCRdb holds only in-frame clones, not every one. The sample shows around 2.3 million clones, roughly 95% of them seen only once. The record originates from a study of shared clonotypes between healthy human individuals. Losses at the gene ends were 8 bases for V and 7 bases for J; bases not matched to a gene: 7. CDR1 is DFQATT and CDR2 is SNEGSKA in the germline V gene (reference sequence). The CDR3 extends over 11 amino acids. Findings and limits, study-wide: Non-shared clonotypes showed lower generation probabilities than clonotypes common to all four donors. Depth was large, yet rarefaction showed that sorted-subset sequencing was incomplete.

The J gene is TRBJ1-2, the V gene TRBV20-1; 7 bases map to TRBD1. The specimen sequenced was naive CD4+ T cells sorted from blood. Subset: CD45RA+ positively selected. The clonotype originates from a man younger than 35 in good health. The DNA for the CDR3 is TGCAGTCAGGGGGTTAACGGTGGCTACACCTTC. It is translated as CSQGVNGGYTF.